These 5 T cell receptor beta chains were all obtained from the same sample, sequenced in a study of blood T cell repertoires in COVID-19. Data came from immunoSEQ multiplex PCR; TCRdb stores just in-frame clones and leaves some out. Here the sample spans about 58,000 clones, about 79% being singletons. The sample consisted of peripheral blood. The receptor set was obtained from a human donor in a cohort sampled during active COVID-19.

J is TRBJ1-4 and V is TRBV3-1 (or the pseudogene TRBV3-2), with a tentative D call TRBD1 (6 bases). CDR3 length equals 16 residues. Germline V gives CDR1 LGHDT, CDR2 YNNKEL (reference sequence). V lost 2 bases and J lost 1, with 11 bases in between. CDR3 sequence (DNA): TGTGCCAGCAGCCAAAGGACAGACCTAACTAATGAAAAACTGTTTTTT. This encodes CASSQRTDLTNEKLFF.

This clone is labeled as medium-sized (0.01 to 0.1%). The genes are TRBV7-8 and TRBJ1-5; TRBD1 might be the D (5 bases). V shed 2 bases and J shed 1 base, with 9 bases lying between them. The germline V gene has CDR1 SGHVS and CDR2 FQNEAQ. The CDR3 is 15 residues long. DNA for the CDR3: TGTGCCAGCAGCTTATGGGGGGAAAGCAATCAGCCCCAGCATTTT. Its protein is CASSLWGESNQPQHF.

This clone was counted between two and nine times. This chain connects TRBV29-1 to TRBJ1-5; 7 bases align to TRBD1. Looked up from germline, CDR1 is SQVTM and CDR2 is ANQGSEA. This CDR3 is 15 amino acids long. V shed 4 bases and J 0 bases; nucleotides not matched to a gene: 6. The CDR3 protein is CSVAGTEYSNQPQHF. For the CDR3, the DNA is TGCAGCGTTGCCGGGACAGAGTATAGCAATCAGCCCCAGCATTTT.

The chain couples TRBV15 to TRBJ2-7, with 7 bases matching TRBD2. This CDR3 has 15 amino acids. V lost 1 base, J lost 1 base, and 4 bases stayed unmatched. Per germline, CDR1 LNHNV and CDR2 YYDKDF (reference sequence). CDR3 DNA sequence: TGTGCCACCAGCAGAGGTCAGGGAGGGTCCTACGAGCAGTACTTC. Amino acids: CATSRGQGGSYEQYF.

The CDR3: CASSARNRGRGTEAFF. In nucleotides, the CDR3 is TGTGCCAGCTCCGCCCGGAACAGGGGGCGCGGCACTGAAGCTTTCTTT. The chain couples TRBV18 to TRBJ1-1; 9 bases are shared with TRBD1. J gave up 4 bases and V 6 bases, and 12 bases lay outside the gene matches. The CDR3 loop spans 16 amino acids. Germline CDR1 and CDR2: KGHSH and LQKENI. Filled out from reference TRBV18 and TRBJ1-1, the complete variable domain reads NAGVMQNPRHLVRRRGQEARLRCSPMKGHSHVYWYRQLPEEGLKFMVYLQKENIIDESGMPKERFSAEFPKEGPSILRIQQVVRGDSAAYFCASSARNRGRGTEAFFGQGTRLTVV.